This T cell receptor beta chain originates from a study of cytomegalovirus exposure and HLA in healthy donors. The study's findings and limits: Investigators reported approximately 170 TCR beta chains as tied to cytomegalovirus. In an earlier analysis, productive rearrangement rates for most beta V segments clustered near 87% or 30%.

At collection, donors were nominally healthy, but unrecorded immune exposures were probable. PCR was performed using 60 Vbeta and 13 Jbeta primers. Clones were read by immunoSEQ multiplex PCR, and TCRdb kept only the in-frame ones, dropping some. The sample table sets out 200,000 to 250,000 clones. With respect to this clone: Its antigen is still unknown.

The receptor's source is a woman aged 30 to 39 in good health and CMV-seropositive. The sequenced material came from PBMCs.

CDR3 loop: CASSSPSGTYTGELFF. DNA of the CDR3: TGTGCCAGCAGCTCCCCTAGCGGGACTTACACCGGGGAGCTGTTTTTT. This chain connects TRBV7-2 to TRBJ2-2, with 9 nucleotides matching TRBD2. The V gene end was trimmed by 4 bases and the J gene end by 3 bases; junction bases not matched to a gene: 6. The CDR3 contains 16 residues. From germline, CDR1 is SGHTA and CDR2 FQGNSA.